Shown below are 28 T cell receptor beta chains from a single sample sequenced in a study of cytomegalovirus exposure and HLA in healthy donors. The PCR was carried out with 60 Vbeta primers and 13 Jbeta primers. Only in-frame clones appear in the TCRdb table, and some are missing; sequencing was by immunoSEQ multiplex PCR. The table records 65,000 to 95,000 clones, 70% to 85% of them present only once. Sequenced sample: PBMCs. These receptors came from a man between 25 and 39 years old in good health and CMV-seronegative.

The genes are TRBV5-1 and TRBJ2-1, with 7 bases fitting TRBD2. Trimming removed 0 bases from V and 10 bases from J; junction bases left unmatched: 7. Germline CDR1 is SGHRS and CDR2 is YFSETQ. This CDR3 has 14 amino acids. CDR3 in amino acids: CASSLGSGPQEQFF. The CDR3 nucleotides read TGCGCCAGCAGCTTGGGTAGCGGGCCTCAGGAGCAGTTCTTC.

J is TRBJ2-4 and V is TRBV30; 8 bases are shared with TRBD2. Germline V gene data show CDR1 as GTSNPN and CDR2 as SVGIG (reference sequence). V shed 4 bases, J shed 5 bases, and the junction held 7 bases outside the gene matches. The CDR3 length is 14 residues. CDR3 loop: CAWKKREWENIQYF. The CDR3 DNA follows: TGTGCCTGGAAAAAGCGGGAGTGGGAAAACATTCAGTACTTC.

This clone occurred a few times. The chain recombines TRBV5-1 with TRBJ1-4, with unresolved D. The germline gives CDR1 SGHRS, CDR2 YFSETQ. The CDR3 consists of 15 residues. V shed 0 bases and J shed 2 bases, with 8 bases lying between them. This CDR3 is CASSLGGRTNEKLFF. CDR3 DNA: TGCGCCAGCAGCTTGGGAGGGAGGACTAATGAAAAACTGTTTTTT. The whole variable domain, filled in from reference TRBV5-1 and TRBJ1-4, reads KAGVTQTPRYLIKTRGQQVTLSCSPISGHRSVSWYQQTPGQGLQFLFEYFSETQRNKGNFPGRFSGRQFSNSRSEMNVSTLELGDSALYLCASSLGGRTNEKLFFGSGTQLSVL.

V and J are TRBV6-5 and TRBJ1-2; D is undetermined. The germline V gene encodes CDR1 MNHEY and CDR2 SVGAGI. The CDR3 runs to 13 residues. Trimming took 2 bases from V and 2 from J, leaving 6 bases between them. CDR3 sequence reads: CASSYGRNYGYTF. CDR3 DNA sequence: TGTGCCAGCAGTTACGGCAGAAACTATGGCTACACCTTC.

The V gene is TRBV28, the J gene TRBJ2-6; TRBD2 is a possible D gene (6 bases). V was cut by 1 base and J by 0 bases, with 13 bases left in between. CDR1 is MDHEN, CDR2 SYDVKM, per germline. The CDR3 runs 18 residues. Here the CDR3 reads CASSLLGLRSSGANVLTF. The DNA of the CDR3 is TGTGCCAGCAGTTTATTGGGACTGAGGAGCTCTGGGGCCAACGTCCTGACTTTC. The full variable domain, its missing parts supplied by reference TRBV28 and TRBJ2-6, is DVKVTQSSRYLVKRTGEKVFLECVQDMDHENMFWYRQDPGLGLRLIYFSYDVKMKEKGDIPEGYSVSREKKERFSLILESASTNQTSMYLCASSLLGLRSSGANVLTFGAGSRLTVL.

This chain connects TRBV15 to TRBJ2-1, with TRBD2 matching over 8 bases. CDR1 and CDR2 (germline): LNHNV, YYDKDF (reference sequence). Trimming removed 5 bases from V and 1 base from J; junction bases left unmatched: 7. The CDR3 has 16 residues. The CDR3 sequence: CATSSPREVSYNEQFF. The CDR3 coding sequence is TGTGCCACCAGCTCCCCGCGGGAGGTGTCCTACAATGAGCAGTTCTTC.

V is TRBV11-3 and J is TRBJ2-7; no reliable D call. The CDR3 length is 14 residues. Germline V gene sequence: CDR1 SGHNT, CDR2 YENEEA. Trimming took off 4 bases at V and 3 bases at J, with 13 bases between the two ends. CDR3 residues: CASSSIGPLYEQYF. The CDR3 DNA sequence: TGTGCCAGCAGCTCCATTGGGCCCCTCTACGAGCAGTACTTC.

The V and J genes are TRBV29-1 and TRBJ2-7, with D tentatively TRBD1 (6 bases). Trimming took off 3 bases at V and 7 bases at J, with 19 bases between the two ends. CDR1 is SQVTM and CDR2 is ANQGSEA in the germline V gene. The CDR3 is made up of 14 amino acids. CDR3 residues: CSVEGGTKGGEQYF. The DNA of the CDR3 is TGCAGCGTTGAGGGTGGGACAAAGGGCGGGGAGCAGTACTTC.

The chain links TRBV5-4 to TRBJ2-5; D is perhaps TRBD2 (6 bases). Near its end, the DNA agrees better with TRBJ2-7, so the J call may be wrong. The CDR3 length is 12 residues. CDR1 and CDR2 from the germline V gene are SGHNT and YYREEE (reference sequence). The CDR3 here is CASSRRGYEQYF. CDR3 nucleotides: TGTGCCAGCAGCCGGAGGGGCTACGAGCAGTACTTC.

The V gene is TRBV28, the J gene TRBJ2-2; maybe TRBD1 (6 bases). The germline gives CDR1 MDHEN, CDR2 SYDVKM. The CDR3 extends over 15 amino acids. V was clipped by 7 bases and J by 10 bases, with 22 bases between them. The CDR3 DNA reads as TGTGCCAGCATCCCTTCAACAGGGCCTACAGCGGAGCTGTTTTTT. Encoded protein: CASIPSTGPTAELFF.

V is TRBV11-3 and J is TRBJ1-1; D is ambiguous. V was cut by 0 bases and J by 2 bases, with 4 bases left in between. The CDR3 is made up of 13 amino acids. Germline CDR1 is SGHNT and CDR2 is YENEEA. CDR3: CASSLDSNTEAFF. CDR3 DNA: TGTGCCAGCAGCTTAGATTCTAACACTGAAGCTTTCTTT.

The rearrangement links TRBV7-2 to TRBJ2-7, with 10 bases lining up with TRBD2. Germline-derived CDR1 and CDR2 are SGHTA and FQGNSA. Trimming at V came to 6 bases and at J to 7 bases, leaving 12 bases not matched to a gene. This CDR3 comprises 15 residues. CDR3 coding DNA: TGTGCCAGCAGTTTAACTATAGCGGGAGGAGAGGAGCAGTACTTC. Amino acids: CASSLTIAGGEEQYF.

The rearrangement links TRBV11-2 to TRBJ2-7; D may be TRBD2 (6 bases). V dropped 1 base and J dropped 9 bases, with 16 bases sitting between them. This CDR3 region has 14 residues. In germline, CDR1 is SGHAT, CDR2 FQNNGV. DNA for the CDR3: TGTGCCAGCAGCTTAGGGAGCGGGCGTCAGCGGCAGTACTTC. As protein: CASSLGSGRQRQYF.

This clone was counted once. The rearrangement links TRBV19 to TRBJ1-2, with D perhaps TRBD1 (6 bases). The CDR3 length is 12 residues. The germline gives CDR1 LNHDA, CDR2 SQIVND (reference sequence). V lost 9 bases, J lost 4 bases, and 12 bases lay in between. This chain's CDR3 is CARDSQIYGYTF. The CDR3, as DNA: TGTGCCAGGGACAGTCAGATCTATGGCTACACCTTC.

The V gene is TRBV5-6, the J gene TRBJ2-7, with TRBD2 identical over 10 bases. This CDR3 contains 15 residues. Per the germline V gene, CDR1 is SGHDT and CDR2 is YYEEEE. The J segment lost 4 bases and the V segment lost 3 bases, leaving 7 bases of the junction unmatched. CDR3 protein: CASSWRTSGGYEQYF. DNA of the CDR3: TGTGCCAGCAGCTGGAGGACTAGCGGAGGATACGAGCAGTACTTC.

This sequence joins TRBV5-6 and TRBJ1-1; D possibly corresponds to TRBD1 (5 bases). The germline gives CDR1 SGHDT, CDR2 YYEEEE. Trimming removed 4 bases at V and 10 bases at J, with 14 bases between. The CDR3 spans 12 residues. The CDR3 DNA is TGTGCCAGCAGCGGGGGGTCGTCCGGAGCTTTCTTT. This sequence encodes CASSGGSSGAFF.

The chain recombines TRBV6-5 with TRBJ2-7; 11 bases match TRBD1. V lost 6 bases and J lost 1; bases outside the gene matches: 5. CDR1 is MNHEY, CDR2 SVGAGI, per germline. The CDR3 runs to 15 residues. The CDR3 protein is CASRPGTGGSYEQYF. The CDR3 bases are TGTGCCAGCAGGCCCGGGACAGGGGGATCCTACGAGCAGTACTTC.

The CDR3 spells CASSPRTSGRAEEQYF. Here the CDR3 DNA reads TGTGCCAGCTCACCAAGGACTAGCGGGAGGGCTGAAGAGCAGTACTTC. The V gene is TRBV18, the J gene TRBJ2-7, with 15 bases identical to TRBD2. The CDR3 totals 16 residues. CDR1 and CDR2 (germline): KGHSH, LQKENI. V dropped 2 bases and J dropped 7; count of bases not matched to a gene: 6.

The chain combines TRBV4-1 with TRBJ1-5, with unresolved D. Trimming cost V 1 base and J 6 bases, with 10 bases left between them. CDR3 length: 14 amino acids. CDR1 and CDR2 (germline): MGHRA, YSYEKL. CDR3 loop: CASSQVLSGQPQHF. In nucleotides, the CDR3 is TGCGCCAGCAGCCAAGTTCTGTCCGGTCAGCCCCAGCATTTT.

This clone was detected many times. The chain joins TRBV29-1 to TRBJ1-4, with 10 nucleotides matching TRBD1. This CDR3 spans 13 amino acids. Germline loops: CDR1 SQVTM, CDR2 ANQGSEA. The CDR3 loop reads CSVSRDRGEKLFF. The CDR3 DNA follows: TGCAGTGTCTCCCGGGACAGGGGTGAAAAACTGTTTTTT.

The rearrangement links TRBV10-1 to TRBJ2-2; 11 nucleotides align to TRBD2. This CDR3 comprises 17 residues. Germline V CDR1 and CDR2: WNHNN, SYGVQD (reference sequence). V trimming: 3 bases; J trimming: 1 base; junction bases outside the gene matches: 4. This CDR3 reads CASSDLLAGGNTGELFF. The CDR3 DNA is TGCGCCAGCAGTGACCTCCTAGCGGGAGGGAACACCGGGGAGCTGTTTTTT.

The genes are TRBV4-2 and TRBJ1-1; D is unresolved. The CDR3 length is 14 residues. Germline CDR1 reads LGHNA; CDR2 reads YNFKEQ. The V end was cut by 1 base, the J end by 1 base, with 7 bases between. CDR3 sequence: CASSQVLTNTEAFF. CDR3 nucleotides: TGTGCCAGCAGCCAAGTACTTACGAACACTGAAGCTTTCTTT.

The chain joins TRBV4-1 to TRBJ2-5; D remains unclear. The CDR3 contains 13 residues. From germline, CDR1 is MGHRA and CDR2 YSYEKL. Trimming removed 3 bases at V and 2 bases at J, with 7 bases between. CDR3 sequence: CASSHFRQETQYF. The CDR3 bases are TGCGCCAGCAGCCACTTCAGGCAAGAGACCCAGTACTTC.

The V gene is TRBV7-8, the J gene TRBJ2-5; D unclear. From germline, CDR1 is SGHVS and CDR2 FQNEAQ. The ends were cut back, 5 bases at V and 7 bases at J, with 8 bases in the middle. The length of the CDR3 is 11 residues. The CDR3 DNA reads TGTGCCAGCAGCCCCCACGGGACCCAGTACTTC. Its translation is CASSPHGTQYF.

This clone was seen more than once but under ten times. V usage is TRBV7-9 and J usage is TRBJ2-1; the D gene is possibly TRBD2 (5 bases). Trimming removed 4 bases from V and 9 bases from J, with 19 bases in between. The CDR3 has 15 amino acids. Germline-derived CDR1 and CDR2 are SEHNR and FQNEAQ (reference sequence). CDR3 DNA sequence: TGTGCCAGCAGCTCTCAACTAGATTCATGGGGTGAGCAGTTCTTC. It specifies CASSSQLDSWGEQFF.

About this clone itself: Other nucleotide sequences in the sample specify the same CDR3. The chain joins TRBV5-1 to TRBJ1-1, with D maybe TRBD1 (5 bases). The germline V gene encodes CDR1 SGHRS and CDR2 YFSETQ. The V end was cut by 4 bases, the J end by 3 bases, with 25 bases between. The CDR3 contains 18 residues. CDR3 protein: CASSLEPGLHHSDTEAFF. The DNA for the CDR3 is TGCGCCAGCAGCCTGGAGCCGGGACTCCATCATTCGGACACTGAAGCTTTCTTT.

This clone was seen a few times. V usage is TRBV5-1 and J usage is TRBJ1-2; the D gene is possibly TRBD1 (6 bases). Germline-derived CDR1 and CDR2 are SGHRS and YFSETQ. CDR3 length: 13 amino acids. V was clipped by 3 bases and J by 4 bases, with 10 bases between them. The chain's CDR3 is CASSSLGAYGYTF. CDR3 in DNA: TGCGCCAGCAGCTCCCTGGGGGCCTATGGCTACACCTTC. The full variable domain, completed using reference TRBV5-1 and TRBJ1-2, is KAGVTQTPRYLIKTRGQQVTLSCSPISGHRSVSWYQQTPGQGLQFLFEYFSETQRNKGNFPGRFSGRQFSNSRSEMNVSTLELGDSALYLCASSSLGAYGYTFGSGTRLTVV.

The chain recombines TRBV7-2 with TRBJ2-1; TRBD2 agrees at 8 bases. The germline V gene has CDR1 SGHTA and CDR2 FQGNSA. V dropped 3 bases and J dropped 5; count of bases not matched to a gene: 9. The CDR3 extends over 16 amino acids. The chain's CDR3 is CASSFYLSGRHNEQFF. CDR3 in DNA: TGTGCCAGCAGCTTTTATTTGAGCGGGAGACACAATGAGCAGTTCTTC.